This T cell receptor beta chain was recorded in a study of blood T cell repertoires in COVID-19. Clones were read by immunoSEQ multiplex PCR, and TCRdb kept only the in-frame ones, dropping some. The sample holds about 260,000 clones, 80% to 85% seen once. This clonotype originated in a man between 60 and 75 years old with acute or convalescent COVID-19. What was sequenced was peripheral blood.

CDR3 region: CASSLIQGDRSYNEQFF. DNA for the CDR3: TGTGCCAGCAGTTTGATTCAGGGGGACAGGTCCTACAATGAGCAGTTCTTC. The V call is TRBV28, the J call TRBJ2-1; TRBD1 aligns across 8 bases. Germline V gives CDR1 MDHEN, CDR2 SYDVKM. V lost 3 bases, J lost 1 base, and 8 bases stayed unmatched. The CDR3 is made up of 17 amino acids.